One and the same sample provided the 18 T cell receptor beta chains below, sequenced in a study of a mutant IDH1 vaccine in newly diagnosed glioma. Sample time point: week 23, last vaccination. Doses of 300 ug of mutant IDH1 20-mer peptide were given with topical imiquimod. These receptors' antigens are unknown. TCRdb keeps only in-frame clones here, not all; method: immunoSEQ multiplex PCR. The sample lists tens of thousands of clones, around 82% occurring once. Sequences were derived from PBMCs, sampled from a glioma patient whose treatment included an IDH1 peptide vaccine. The source is a young man with glioma.

This clone was observed once. The chain carries TRBV6-1 and TRBJ1-4; D remains unclear. The CDR3 sequence is 16 residues long. The V and J ends lost 2 bases and 2 bases respectively, with 12 bases between them. Germline V gives CDR1 MNHNS, CDR2 SASEGT. The CDR3 region is CASSEREARTNEKLFF. CDR3 coding DNA: TGTGCCAGCAGTGAAAGGGAAGCGAGGACTAATGAAAAACTGTTTTTT.

There are a few counts of this clone. This rearrangement joins TRBV5-1 to TRBJ1-1; D is possibly TRBD1 (6 bases). This CDR3 is 12 amino acids long. Germline loops: CDR1 SGHRS, CDR2 YFSETQ. V dropped 6 bases and J dropped 3 bases, with 9 bases sitting between them. CDR3 coding DNA: TGCGCCAGCACTCCAGGGGACACTGAAGCTTTCTTT. This translates into CASTPGDTEAFF.

The chain uses TRBV10-1 and TRBJ2-7, with 11 positions matching TRBD1. The CDR3 is 15 residues long. From germline, CDR1 is WNHNN and CDR2 SYGVQD (reference sequence). V gave up 5 bases and J gave up 2 bases; unmatched junction bases: 5. CDR3 residues: CASSKRDRGAYEQYF. The CDR3 DNA reads as TGCGCCAGCAGTAAGAGGGACAGGGGGGCCTACGAGCAGTACTTC.

This chain joins TRBV5-4 and TRBJ1-6; D is unresolved. The CDR3 runs to 13 residues. V lost 4 bases, J lost 5 bases, and 7 bases lay in between. The germline V gene has CDR1 SGHNT and CDR2 YYREEE (reference sequence). The CDR3 DNA reads TGTGCCAGCAGCCCTCTCGATAATTCACCCCTCCACTTT. Translation: CASSPLDNSPLHF. The whole variable domain, remainder taken from reference TRBV5-4 and TRBJ1-6, is ETGVTQSPTHLIKTRGQQVTLRCSSQSGHNTVSWYQQALGQGPQFIFQYYREEENGRGNFPPRFSGLQFPNYSSELNVNALELDDSALYLCASSPLDNSPLHFGNGTRLTVT.

The chain employs TRBV4-3 and TRBJ1-5, with D perhaps TRBD1 (5 bases). V shed 0 bases and J shed 4 bases, with 13 bases lying between them. Germline CDR1 and CDR2: LGHNA and YSLEER. The CDR3 has 16 amino acids. The CDR3 region has the DNA TGCGCCAGCAGCCAAGATTTTTCGGGGCTAAATCAGCCCCAGCATTTT. This codes for CASSQDFSGLNQPQHF.

V gene TRBV27 combines with J gene TRBJ1-5; no definite D call. CDR1 and CDR2 from the germline V gene are MNHEY and SMNVEV (reference sequence). The V end lost 5 bases, the J end lost 6 bases, and 11 bases lay between the germline ends. The CDR3 is 13 residues long. The CDR3, as DNA: TGTGCCAGCAGTCCAGGCCCGGCTCAGCCCCAGCATTTT. This gives the protein CASSPGPAQPQHF.

This chain connects TRBV7-9 to TRBJ1-1, with D possibly TRBD1 on 6 matching bases. The V gene lost 1 base and the J gene lost 3 bases, with 15 bases spanning the gap. CDR1 and CDR2 (germline): SEHNR, FQNEAQ (reference sequence). There are 16 residues in the CDR3. This CDR3 reads CASSLGTGKADTEAFF. As DNA, the CDR3 is TGTGCCAGCAGCTTAGGAACAGGGAAGGCGGACACTGAAGCTTTCTTT.

This clone showed up just once. The chain combines TRBV7-9 with TRBJ1-3; 7 bases match TRBD1. Per germline, CDR1 SEHNR and CDR2 FQNEAQ (reference sequence). V shed 5 bases and J 6 bases; nucleotides not matched to a gene: 7. The CDR3 runs to 14 residues. The CDR3 spells CASSQGDGVNTIYF. The CDR3 region has the DNA TGTGCCAGCAGCCAGGGGGACGGGGTAAACACCATATATTTT.

This clone was seen only once. The chain recombines TRBV30 with TRBJ1-2; TRBD1 aligns across 11 bases. J lost 7 bases, V lost 4 bases, and 5 bases had no gene match. The CDR3 is 13 residues long. Germline values: CDR1 GTSNPN, CDR2 SVGIG (reference sequence). The CDR3 DNA sequence: TGTGCCTGGATGGACAGGGGGCGTCTTGGCTACACCTTC. Its translation is CAWMDRGRLGYTF.

In its sample, this clone was seen once. V and J are TRBV30 and TRBJ2-5; 9 nucleotides align to TRBD2. The V gene's germline CDR1 is GTSNPN and CDR2 SVGIG (reference sequence). The CDR3 is 13 amino acids. The V and J ends lost 2 bases and 7 bases, in that order; junction bases with no gene match: 5. The CDR3 nucleotides read TGTGCCTGGAGTTCTATTAGCGGGAGGACCCAGTACTTC. The encoded protein is CAWSSISGRTQYF.

This rearrangement joins TRBV5-8 to TRBJ1-4, with D possibly TRBD1 on 6 matching bases. The CDR3 runs to 16 residues. V gave up 0 bases and J gave up 1 base, with 10 bases separating them. CDR1 SGHTS and CDR2 YDEGEE come from the germline V gene. In nucleotides, the CDR3 is TGTGCCAGCAGCTTGGGCAGGGGCCTAACTAATGAAAAACTGTTTTTT. This sequence encodes CASSLGRGLTNEKLFF.

The gene calls are TRBV6-5 and TRBJ1-5; 7 bases align to TRBD1. The junction had 1 base not matched to a gene; V was cut back by 0 bases and J by 2 bases. This CDR3 is 15 amino acids long. Germline V gene lookup returns CDR1 MNHEY and CDR2 SVGAGI. The CDR3, as DNA: TGTGCCAGCAGTTACTCCCAGGGGGGCAATCAGCCCCAGCATTTT. It encodes CASSYSQGGNQPQHF.

The V call is TRBV18, the J call TRBJ1-4, with TRBD1 as a possible D gene (6 bases). Trimming removed 6 bases at V and 0 bases at J, with 11 bases between. The CDR3 covers 15 residues. Germline V lookup: CDR1 KGHSH, CDR2 LQKENI. CDR3 nucleotide sequence: TGTGCCAGCTCGGCTTGGACAGCAACTAATGAAAAACTGTTTTTT. Protein product: CASSAWTATNEKLFF.

The chain uses TRBV19 and TRBJ2-7, with a possible D match to TRBD1 (6 bases). The germline V gene has CDR1 LNHDA and CDR2 SQIVND (reference sequence). Trimming removed 4 bases at V and 4 bases at J, with 14 bases between. The CDR3 covers 14 residues. CDR3 residues: CASSTAGTYYEQYF. CDR3 DNA: TGTGCCAGTAGTACCGCCGGGACATATTACGAGCAGTACTTC.

V usage is TRBV5-1 and J usage is TRBJ2-2; the D is unclear. The V gene lost 0 bases and the J gene lost 1 base, with 10 bases spanning the gap. CDR1 is SGHRS, CDR2 YFSETQ, per germline. CDR3 length: 16 residues. The CDR3 DNA follows: TGCGCCAGCAGCTTGGTCGTCCCGTTGAACACCGGGGAGCTGTTTTTT. Amino acid sequence: CASSLVVPLNTGELFF.

The V and J genes are TRBV6-1 and TRBJ1-2, with TRBD1 matching 7 bases. V was pared by 2 bases and J by 4 bases, with 4 bases of the junction left unmatched. Germline V gene sequence: CDR1 MNHNS, CDR2 SASEGT. The CDR3 runs to 14 residues. The CDR3 loop reads CASSELEGAYGYTF. The CDR3, as DNA: TGTGCCAGCAGTGAACTTGAGGGGGCCTATGGCTACACCTTC.

The genes are TRBV7-9 and TRBJ2-7; TRBD2 matches at 14 bases. Germline V gene lookup returns CDR1 SEHNR and CDR2 FQNEAQ (reference sequence). This CDR3 is 15 amino acids long. The V and J ends lost 6 bases and 7 bases, in that order; junction bases with no gene match: 8. The CDR3 DNA reads TGTGCCAGCAGTGGACTAGCGGGGGGCCTCGAGGAGCAGTACTTC. This codes for CASSGLAGGLEEQYF.

The rearrangement joins TRBV28 to TRBJ2-7; TRBD2 is a possible D gene (5 bases). Germline CDR1 MDHEN, CDR2 SYDVKM. This CDR3 is built from 14 residues. With 7 bases removed from V and 0 bases from J, the gap between germline ends came to 13 bases. In nucleotides, the CDR3 is TGTGCCAGCACCCTAGAGGGTGACTCCTACGAGCAGTACTTC. Translating it yields CASTLEGDSYEQYF.